One and the same sample provided the 5 T cell receptor beta chains below, sequenced in a study of blood T cell repertoires in COVID-19. TCRdb's copy holds only in-frame clones and misses some; the assay was immunoSEQ multiplex PCR. Altogether under 200,000 clones are present, about 85% being singletons, with the ten largest covering more than 6.5%. Sequenced: peripheral blood. The source of these receptors is an elderly woman in a cohort sampled during active or convalescent COVID-19.

This chain uses TRBV7-2 with TRBJ2-6; 7 nucleotides line up with TRBD1. Unmatched junction bases numbered 2, after V lost 5 bases and J lost 1 base. The CDR3 contains 15 residues. The germline gives CDR1 SGHTA, CDR2 FQGNSA. The CDR3 DNA reads TGTGCCAGCAGCACGACAGGGTCTGGGGCCAACGTCCTGACTTTC. Translating it yields CASSTTGSGANVLTF.

This clone occurred a few times. This chain uses TRBV29-1 with TRBJ1-5; D possibly corresponds to TRBD1 (6 bases). Trimming left V 4 bases short and J 1 base short, with 11 bases between. There are 14 residues in the CDR3. Germline V gene sequence: CDR1 SQVTM, CDR2 ANQGSEA. Written as DNA, the CDR3 is TGCAGCGTTGGTCAGGGGCGAAGCAATCAGCCCCAGCATTTT. This gives the protein CSVGQGRSNQPQHF.

The chain carries TRBV7-9 and TRBJ2-1; 9 bases align to TRBD2. Per the germline V gene, CDR1 is SEHNR and CDR2 is FQNEAQ (reference sequence). The CDR3 runs 15 residues. Trimming at V came to 4 bases and at J to 7 bases, leaving 8 bases not matched to a gene. Here the CDR3 DNA reads TGTGCCAGCAGCTCCCCGGGACTAGCTTCTAATGAGCAGTTCTTC. Encoded protein: CASSSPGLASNEQFF.

The chain couples TRBV10-1 to TRBJ2-2; TRBD2 aligns across 13 bases. V shed 4 bases, J shed 6 bases, and the junction held 2 bases outside the gene matches. Germline CDR1 is WNHNN and CDR2 is SYGVQD (reference sequence). The CDR3 sequence is 15 residues long. CDR3 nucleotides: TGCGCCAGCAGTGGGACTAGCGGGAGATCCGGGGAGCTGTTTTTT. Residues: CASSGTSGRSGELFF.

This clone is a singleton in its sample. The rearrangement joins TRBV7-6 to TRBJ1-5; tentatively, D is TRBD1 (6 bases). The germline gives CDR1 SGHVS, CDR2 FNYEAQ. The CDR3 sequence is 14 residues long. V dropped 3 bases and J dropped 2 bases, with 8 bases sitting between them. The CDR3: CASSLGAGNQPQHF. CDR3 coding DNA: TGTGCCAGCAGCTTGGGGGCGGGCAATCAGCCCCAGCATTTT.